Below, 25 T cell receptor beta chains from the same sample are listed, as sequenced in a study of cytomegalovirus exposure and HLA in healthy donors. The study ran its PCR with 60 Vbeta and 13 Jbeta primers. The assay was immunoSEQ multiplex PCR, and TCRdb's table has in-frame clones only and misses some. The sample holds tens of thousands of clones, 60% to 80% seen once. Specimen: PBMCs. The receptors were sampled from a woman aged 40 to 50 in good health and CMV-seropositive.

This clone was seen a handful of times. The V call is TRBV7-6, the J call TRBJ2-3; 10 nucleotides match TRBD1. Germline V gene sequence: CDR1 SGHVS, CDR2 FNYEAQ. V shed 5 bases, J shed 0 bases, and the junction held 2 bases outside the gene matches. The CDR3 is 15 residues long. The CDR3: CASSPTGGSTDTQYF. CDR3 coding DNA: TGTGCCAGCAGCCCGACAGGGGGCAGCACAGATACGCAGTATTTT.

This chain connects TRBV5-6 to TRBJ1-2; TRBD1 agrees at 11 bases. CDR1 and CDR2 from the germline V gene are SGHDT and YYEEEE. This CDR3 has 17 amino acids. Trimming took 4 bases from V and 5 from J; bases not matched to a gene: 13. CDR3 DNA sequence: TGTGCCAGCAGCAACCTCTGGACGGGACAGGGGGGTTATGGCTACACCTTC. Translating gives CASSNLWTGQGGYGYTF.

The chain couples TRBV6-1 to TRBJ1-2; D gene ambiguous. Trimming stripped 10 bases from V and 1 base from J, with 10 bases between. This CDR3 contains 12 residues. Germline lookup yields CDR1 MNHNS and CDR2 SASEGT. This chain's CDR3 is CATRRVNYGYTF. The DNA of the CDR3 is TGTGCCACCCGGAGGGTTAACTATGGCTACACCTTC.

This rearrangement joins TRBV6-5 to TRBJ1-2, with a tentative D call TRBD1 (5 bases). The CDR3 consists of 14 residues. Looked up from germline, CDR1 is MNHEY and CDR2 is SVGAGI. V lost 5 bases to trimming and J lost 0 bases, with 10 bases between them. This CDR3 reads CASSPAGSNYGYTF. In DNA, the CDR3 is TGTGCCAGCAGTCCCGCAGGGTCTAACTATGGCTACACCTTC.

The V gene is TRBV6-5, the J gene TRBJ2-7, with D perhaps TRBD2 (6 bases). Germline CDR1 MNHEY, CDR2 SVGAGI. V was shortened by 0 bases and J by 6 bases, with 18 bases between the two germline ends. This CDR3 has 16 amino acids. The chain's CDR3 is CASSYSRWTFGGEQYF. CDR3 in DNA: TGTGCCAGCAGTTACTCGAGATGGACTTTCGGGGGCGAGCAGTACTTC.

The CDR3 bases are TGCGCCAGCAGCTTGGCAGGGGCACTGAACACTGAAGCTTTCTTT. Amino acid sequence: CASSLAGALNTEAFF. The chain combines TRBV5-1 with TRBJ1-1; TRBD1 might be the D (6 bases). This CDR3 has 15 residues. The germline V gene encodes CDR1 SGHRS and CDR2 YFSETQ. Trimming stripped 0 bases from V and 0 bases from J, with 9 bases between.

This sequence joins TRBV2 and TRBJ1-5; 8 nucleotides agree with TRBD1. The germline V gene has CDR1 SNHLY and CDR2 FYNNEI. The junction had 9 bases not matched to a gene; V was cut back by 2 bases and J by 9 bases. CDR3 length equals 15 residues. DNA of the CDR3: TGTGCCAGCAGTGAAACCCGGACAGGGATGGGGCCCCAGCATTTT. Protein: CASSETRTGMGPQHF. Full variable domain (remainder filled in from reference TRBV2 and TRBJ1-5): EPEVTQTPSHQVTQMGQEVILRCVPISNHLYFYWYRQILGQKVEFLVSFYNNEISEKSEIFDDQFSVERPDGSNFTLKIRSTKLEDSAMYFCASSETRTGMGPQHFGDGTRLSIL.

CDR3 nucleotide sequence: TGTGCCAGCAGCTTGGCCGGGACAGGGGTAATCAATCAGCCCCAGCATTTT. Translation: CASSLAGTGVINQPQHF. V usage is TRBV5-6 and J usage is TRBJ1-5; 10 bases line up with TRBD1. This CDR3 spans 17 amino acids. Germline assignment: CDR1 SGHDT and CDR2 YYEEEE. Losses at the gene ends were 0 bases for V and 3 bases for J; bases not matched to a gene: 6.

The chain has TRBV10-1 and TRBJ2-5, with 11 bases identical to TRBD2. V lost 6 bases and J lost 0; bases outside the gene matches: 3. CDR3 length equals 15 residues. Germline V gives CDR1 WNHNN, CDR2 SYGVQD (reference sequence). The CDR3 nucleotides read TGCGCCAGCAGCGAGACTAGCGGGGACCAAGAGACCCAGTACTTC. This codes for CASSETSGDQETQYF.

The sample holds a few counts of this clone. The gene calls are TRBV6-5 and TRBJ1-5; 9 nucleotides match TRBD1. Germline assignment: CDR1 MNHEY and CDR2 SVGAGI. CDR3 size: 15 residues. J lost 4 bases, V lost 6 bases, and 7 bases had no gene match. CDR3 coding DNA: TGTGCCAGCAGGAGAACCGGACAGGGGAATCAGCCCCAGCATTTT. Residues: CASRRTGQGNQPQHF.

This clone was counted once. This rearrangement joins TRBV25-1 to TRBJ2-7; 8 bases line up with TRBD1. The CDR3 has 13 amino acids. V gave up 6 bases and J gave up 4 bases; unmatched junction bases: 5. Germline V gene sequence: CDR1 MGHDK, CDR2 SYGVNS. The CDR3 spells CASRGQEGYEQYF. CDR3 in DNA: TGTGCCAGCAGGGGACAGGAGGGTTACGAGCAGTACTTC.

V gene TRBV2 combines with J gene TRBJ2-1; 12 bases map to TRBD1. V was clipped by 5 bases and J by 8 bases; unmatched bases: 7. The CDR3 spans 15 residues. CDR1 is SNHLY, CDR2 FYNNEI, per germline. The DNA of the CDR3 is TGTGCCAGCAGTCCCGGGACAGGGGGCTTGGATGAGCAGTTCTTC. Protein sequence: CASSPGTGGLDEQFF.

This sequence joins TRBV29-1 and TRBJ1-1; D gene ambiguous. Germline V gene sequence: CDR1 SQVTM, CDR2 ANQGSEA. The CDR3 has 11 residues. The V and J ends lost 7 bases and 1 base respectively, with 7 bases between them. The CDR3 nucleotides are TGCAGCGCAAGACAGAACACTGAAGCTTTCTTT. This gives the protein CSARQNTEAFF. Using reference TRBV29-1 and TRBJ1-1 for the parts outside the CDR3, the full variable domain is SAVISQKPSRDICQRGTSLTIQCQVDSQVTMMFWYRQQPGQSLTLIATANQGSEATYESGFVIDKFPISRPNLTFSTLTVSNMSPEDSSIYLCSARQNTEAFFGQGTRLTVV.

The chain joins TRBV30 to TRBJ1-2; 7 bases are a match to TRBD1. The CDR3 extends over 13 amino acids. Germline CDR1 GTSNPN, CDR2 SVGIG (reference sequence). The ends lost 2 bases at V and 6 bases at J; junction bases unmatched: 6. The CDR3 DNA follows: TGTGCCTGGAGTCAAACAGGGGAGAATGGCTACACCTTC. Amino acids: CAWSQTGENGYTF.

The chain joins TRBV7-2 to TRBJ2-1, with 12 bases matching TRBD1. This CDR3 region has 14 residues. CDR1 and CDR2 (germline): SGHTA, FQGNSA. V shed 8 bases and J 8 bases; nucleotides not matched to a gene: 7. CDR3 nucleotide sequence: TGTGCCAGCTCCCCCGGGACAGGGGGCCATGAGCAGTTCTTC. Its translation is CASSPGTGGHEQFF.

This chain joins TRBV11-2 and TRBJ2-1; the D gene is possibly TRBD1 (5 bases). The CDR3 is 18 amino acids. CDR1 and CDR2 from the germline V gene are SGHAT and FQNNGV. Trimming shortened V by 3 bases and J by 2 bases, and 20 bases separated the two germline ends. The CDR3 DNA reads TGTGCCAGCAGCTTGCGTCCCAACCAGATGACAGCCTACAATGAGCAGTTCTTC. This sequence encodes CASSLRPNQMTAYNEQFF.

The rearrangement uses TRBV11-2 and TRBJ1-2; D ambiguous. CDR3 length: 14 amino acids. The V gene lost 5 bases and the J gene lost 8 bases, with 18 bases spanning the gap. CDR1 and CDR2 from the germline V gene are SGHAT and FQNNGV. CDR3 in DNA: TGTGCCAGCAGCCTCCAGGAGGACCTGACCGGCTACACCTTC. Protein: CASSLQEDLTGYTF.

CDR3 protein: CASSLYTGNVETQYF. CDR3 coding DNA: TGTGCCAGCAGTTTATACACAGGGAACGTGGAGACCCAGTACTTC. This chain uses TRBV27 with TRBJ2-5; the D gene is possibly TRBD1 (6 bases). The germline gives CDR1 MNHEY, CDR2 SMNVEV (reference sequence). V dropped 1 base and J dropped 5 bases, with 14 bases sitting between them. The CDR3 contains 15 residues.

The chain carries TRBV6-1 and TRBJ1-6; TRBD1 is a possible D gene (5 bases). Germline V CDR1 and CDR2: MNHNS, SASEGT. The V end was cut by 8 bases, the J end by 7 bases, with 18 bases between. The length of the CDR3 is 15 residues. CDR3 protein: CASLASGGGNSPLHF. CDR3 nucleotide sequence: TGTGCCAGCCTGGCGAGCGGCGGGGGGAATTCACCCCTCCACTTT.

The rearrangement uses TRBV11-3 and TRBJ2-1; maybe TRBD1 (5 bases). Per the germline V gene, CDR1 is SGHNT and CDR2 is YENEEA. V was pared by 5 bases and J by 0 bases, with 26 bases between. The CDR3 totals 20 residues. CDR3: CASSPGWQDKFESSYNEQFF. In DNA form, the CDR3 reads TGTGCCAGCAGCCCCGGGTGGCAGGACAAGTTCGAGAGCTCCTACAATGAGCAGTTCTTC.

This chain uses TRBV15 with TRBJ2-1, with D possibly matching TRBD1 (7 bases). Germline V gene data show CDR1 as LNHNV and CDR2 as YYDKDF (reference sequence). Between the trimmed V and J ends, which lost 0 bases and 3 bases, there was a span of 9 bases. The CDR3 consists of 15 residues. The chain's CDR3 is CATSRDQGGYNEQFF. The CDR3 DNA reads TGTGCCACCAGCAGAGATCAGGGGGGCTACAATGAGCAGTTCTTC.

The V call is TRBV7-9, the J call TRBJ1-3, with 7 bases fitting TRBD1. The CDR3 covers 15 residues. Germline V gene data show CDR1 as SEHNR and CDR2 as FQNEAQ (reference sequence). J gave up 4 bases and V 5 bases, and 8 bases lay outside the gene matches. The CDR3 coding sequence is TGTGCCAGCAGCCATCCCGGGACAGCAGGAAACACCATATATTTT. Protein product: CASSHPGTAGNTIYF.

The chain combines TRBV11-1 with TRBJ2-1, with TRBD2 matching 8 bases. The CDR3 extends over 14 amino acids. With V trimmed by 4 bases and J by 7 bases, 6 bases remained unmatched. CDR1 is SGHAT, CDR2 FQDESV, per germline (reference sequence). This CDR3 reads CASSSRTSMNEQFF. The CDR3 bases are TGTGCCAGCAGCTCCCGGACTAGCATGAATGAGCAGTTCTTC.

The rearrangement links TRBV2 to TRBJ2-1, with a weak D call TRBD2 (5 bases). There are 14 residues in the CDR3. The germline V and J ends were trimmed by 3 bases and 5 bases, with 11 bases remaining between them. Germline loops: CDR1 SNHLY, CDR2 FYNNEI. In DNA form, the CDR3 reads TGTGCCAGCAGTGATCGACTAAAAAACAATGAGCAGTTCTTC. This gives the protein CASSDRLKNNEQFF.

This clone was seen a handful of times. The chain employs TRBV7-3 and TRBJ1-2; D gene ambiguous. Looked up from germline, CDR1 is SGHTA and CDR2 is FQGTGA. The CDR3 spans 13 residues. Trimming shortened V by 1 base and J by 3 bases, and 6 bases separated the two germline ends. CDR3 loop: CASSLMPDYGYTF. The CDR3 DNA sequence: TGTGCCAGCAGCTTAATGCCAGACTATGGCTACACCTTC. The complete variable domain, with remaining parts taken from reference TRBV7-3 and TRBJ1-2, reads GAGVSQTPSNKVTEKGKYVELRCDPISGHTALYWYRQSLGQGPEFLIYFQGTGAADDSGLPNDRFFAVRPEGSVSTLKIQRTERGDSAVYLCASSLMPDYGYTFGSGTRLTVV.